The text below deals with one T cell receptor (beta chain). Its specificity is not known. Sorted-subset replicate PCR reactions were performed with about 200 ng DNA, corresponding to roughly 30,000 T cell genomes. Clones were sequenced by immunoSEQ multiplex PCR, and TCRdb holds only the in-frame ones, with some missing. The data contain roughly 2.2 million clones, around 93% of them singletons. From germline, CDR1 is DFQATT and CDR2 SNEGSKA (reference sequence). CDR3 size: 11 residues. Trimming left V 6 bases short and J 8 bases short, with 11 bases between. Adult donors, all healthy and HIV-negative, had no recent acute infections or vaccinations. A CD45RA+ naive subset and a CD45RA-negative memory subset were split from CD4+ cells. These data are taken from a study of shared clonotypes between healthy human individuals. Study results and limitations: Among non-shared clonotypes, generation probabilities were lower than among those shared by all four donors.

The chain joins TRBV20-1 to TRBJ2-4; D is unclear. This TCR derives from a man between 18 and 29 years old in good health. Some clones in this sample may be carry-over from other donors' samples. The sequenced sample consisted of naive CD4+ T cells from PBMCs. The subset here: CD45RA+ positively selected. CDR3: CSAIFWDIQYF. DNA of the CDR3: TGCAGTGCGATATTCTGGGACATTCAGTACTTC.